Below, one T cell receptor (beta chain) is given with its context. These data originate in a study of T cells after yellow fever vaccination. Study-level background: Preparing low-cell-number fractions relied on SMART-Seq v4 Ultra Low Input.

Deletions cut 2 bases from V and 3 bases from J, with 13 bases between. The germline CDR1 and CDR2 sequences are LNHNV and YYDKDF (reference sequence). The CDR3 is made up of 15 amino acids. A 5'RACE template-switching step, the method used to make TCR cDNA, added a universal primer site and UMIs. TCRdb itself ran the 5' RACE reads through MiXCR, one entry per CDR3 protein. The data contain just under 600,000 distinct CDR3 sequences, roughly 13% of them singletons. The chain carries TRBV15 and TRBJ1-2; D is ambiguous. This receptor was obtained from a man aged 25 to 40 who received the YFV17D yellow fever vaccine. The sequenced sample was PBMCs, obtained on the day of the yellow fever booster vaccination. CDR3 sequence: CATSRNRAADYGYTF. The CDR3 region has the DNA TGTGCCACCAGCAGAAATAGGGCAGCAGACTATGGCTACACCTTC.